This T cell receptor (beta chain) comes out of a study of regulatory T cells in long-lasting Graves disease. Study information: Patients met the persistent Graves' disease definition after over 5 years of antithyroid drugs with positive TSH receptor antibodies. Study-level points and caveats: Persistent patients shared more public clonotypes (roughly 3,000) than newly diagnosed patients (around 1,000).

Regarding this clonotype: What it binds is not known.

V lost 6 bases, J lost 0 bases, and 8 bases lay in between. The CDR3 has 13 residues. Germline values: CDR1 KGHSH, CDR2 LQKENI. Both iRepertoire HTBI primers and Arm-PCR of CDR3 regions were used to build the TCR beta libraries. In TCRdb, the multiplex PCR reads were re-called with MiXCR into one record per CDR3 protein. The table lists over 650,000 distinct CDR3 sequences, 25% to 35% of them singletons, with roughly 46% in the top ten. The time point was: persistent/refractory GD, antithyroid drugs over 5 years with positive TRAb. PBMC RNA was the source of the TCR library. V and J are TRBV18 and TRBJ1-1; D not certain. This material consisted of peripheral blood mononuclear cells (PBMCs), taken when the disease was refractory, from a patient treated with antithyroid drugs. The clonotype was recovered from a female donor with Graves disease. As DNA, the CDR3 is TGTGCCAGCTCGCCCGACATGAACACTGAAGCTTTCTTT. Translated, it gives CASSPDMNTEAFF.